Listed below are T cell receptor beta chains from one sample, sequenced in a study of stem cell transplantation in POMP-related autoinflammatory disease. Here immunoSEQ multiplex PCR was the method, and the copy in TCRdb shows in-frame clones only, minus some. The sample holds about 68,000 clones; approximately 91% are singletons and the top ten take 0.5% to 0.75%. The sample here was CD4+ T cells from PBMCs, taken after stem cell transplantation. The receptor source for this set is a human patient with POMP-related autoinflammation and immune dysregulation (PRAID). Some of these T cells may belong to the graft donor. The CDR3 runs from the conserved cysteine through the conserved F or W. Each record gives: CDR3 protein, CDR3 DNA, D gene, clone size, V gene, J gene. The D gene is left open where the match is weak. The size field is filled for only some rows; it gives once, few, many or a size class.

CDR3: CASSSPGIAYAETQYF; DNA: TGTGCCAGCTCAAGCCCTGGAATAGCCTACGCGGAGACCCAGTACTTC; D: -; size: -; V: TRBV18; J: TRBJ2-5
CDR3: CASSIQDRSYGYTF; DNA: TGTGCCAGTAGTATTCAGGACAGGTCCTATGGCTACACCTTC; D: TRBD1; size: -; V: TRBV19; J: TRBJ1-2
CDR3: CASSTVAGDQETQYF; DNA: TGCGCCAGCAGCACCGTAGCGGGGGACCAAGAGACCCAGTACTTC; D: TRBD2; size: -; V: TRBV5-1; J: TRBJ2-5
CDR3: CASSLRGSMNTEAFF; DNA: TGTGCCAGCTCACTACGTGGGTCAATGAACACTGAAGCTTTCTTT; D: -; size: -; V: TRBV18; J: TRBJ1-1
CDR3: CASSKRGRVDNEKLFF; DNA: TGTGCCAGCAGCAAACGAGGCCGGGTAGATAATGAAAAACTGTTTTTT; D: -; size: -; V: TRBV21-1; J: TRBJ1-4
CDR3: CASSFWVAGGTNRETQYF; DNA: TGTGCCAGCAGCTTTTGGGTAGCGGGGGGGACCAACCGGGAGACCCAGTACTTC; D: TRBD2; size: -; V: TRBV11-2; J: TRBJ2-5
CDR3: CASTIRDRGFTEAFF; DNA: TGTGCCAGCACCATCAGGGACAGGGGTTTCACTGAAGCTTTCTTT; D: TRBD1; size: -; V: TRBV28; J: TRBJ1-1
CDR3: CASSEVRHAQYF; DNA: TGCGCCAGCAGTGAAGTTCGTCACGCCCAGTACTTC; D: -; size: -; V: TRBV10-2; J: TRBJ2-5
CDR3: CASSQLGGGPSGNTIYF; DNA: TGCGCCAGCAGCCAACTCGGCGGAGGCCCTTCTGGAAACACCATATATTTT; D: -; size: -; V: TRBV4-1; J: TRBJ1-3
CDR3: CASSSTVNSNQPQHF; DNA: TGTGCCAGCAGCTCGACAGTAAATAGCAATCAGCCCCAGCATTTT; D: -; size: -; V: TRBV7-2; J: TRBJ1-5
CDR3: CASRRQTTNEKLFF; DNA: TGTGCCAGTAGACGACAGACAACTAATGAAAAACTGTTTTTT; D: -; size: few; V: TRBV19; J: TRBJ1-4
CDR3: CASTSLVGNTEAFF; DNA: TGCGCCAGCACCAGCTTGGTCGGGAACACTGAAGCTTTCTTT; D: -; size: -; V: TRBV5-1; J: TRBJ1-1
CDR3: CASSPPGQGNYNEQFF; DNA: TGTGCCAGCTCACCACCAGGACAGGGAAACTACAATGAGCAGTTCTTC; D: TRBD1; size: -; V: TRBV18; J: TRBJ2-1
CDR3: CASSRGYRNTGELFF; DNA: TGTGCCAGCAGTCGAGGGTATCGGAACACCGGGGAGCTGTTTTTT; D: -; size: -; V: TRBV2; J: TRBJ2-2
CDR3: CASSLEGRNYGYTF; DNA: TGCGCCAGCAGCTTGGAGGGCAGAAACTATGGCTACACCTTC; D: -; size: few; V: TRBV5-1; J: TRBJ1-2
CDR3: CASTWTGGWTGELFF; DNA: TGTGCCAGCACCTGGACAGGGGGTTGGACCGGGGAGCTGTTTTTT; D: TRBD1; size: -; V: TRBV27; J: TRBJ2-2
CDR3: CASSTLLAGVNTGELFF; DNA: TGCGCCAGCAGCACGTTACTAGCGGGAGTTAACACCGGGGAGCTGTTTTTT; D: TRBD2; size: -; V: TRBV5-1; J: TRBJ2-2
CDR3: CASSASALAGAVGELFF; DNA: TGTGCCAGCAGTGCGAGCGCCCTAGCGGGAGCAGTCGGGGAGCTGTTTTTT; D: TRBD2; size: once; V: TRBV3-1/TRBV3-2; J: TRBJ2-2
CDR3: CASSARALGVGGYNEQFF; DNA: TGTGCCAGTAGTGCGCGGGCGTTGGGGGTTGGGGGATACAATGAGCAGTTCTTC; D: -; size: -; V: TRBV6-1; J: TRBJ2-1
CDR3: CASSFESGRTQYF; DNA: TGCGCCAGCAGTTTTGAAAGCGGGAGAACGCAGTATTTT; D: TRBD2; size: -; V: TRBV23-1; J: TRBJ2-3
CDR3: CASSQVVGTHSYGYTF; DNA: TGCGCCAGCAGCCAAGTTGTGGGGACGCATTCATATGGCTACACCTTC; D: -; size: -; V: TRBV4-1; J: TRBJ1-2
CDR3: CASSLTRQGWGYTF; DNA: TGTGCCAGCAGCCTTACCCGACAGGGGTGGGGCTACACCTTC; D: TRBD1; size: -; V: TRBV3-1/TRBV3-2; J: TRBJ1-2
CDR3: CASSVGLAGAKTQYF; DNA: TGTGCCAGCAGCGTCGGACTAGCGGGGGCCAAGACCCAGTACTTC; D: TRBD2; size: -; V: TRBV28; J: TRBJ2-5
CDR3: CSVAPGTGKTDTQYF; DNA: TGCAGCGTAGCCCCCGGGACAGGGAAAACAGATACGCAGTATTTT; D: TRBD1; size: -; V: TRBV29-1; J: TRBJ2-3
CDR3: CASSLAWQTAGELFF; DNA: TGTGCCAGCAGCTTAGCGTGGCAGACCGCCGGGGAGCTGTTTTTT; D: -; size: few; V: TRBV7-9; J: TRBJ2-2
CDR3: CASSLSSGINEQFF; DNA: TGTGCCAGCAGTTTATCTAGCGGGATCAATGAGCAGTTCTTC; D: TRBD2; size: -; V: TRBV28; J: TRBJ2-1
CDR3: CASSPSSRGEQYF; DNA: TGTGCCAGCAGCCCTTCCTCTAGGGGCGAGCAGTACTTC; D: -; size: -; V: TRBV9; J: TRBJ2-7
CDR3: CASSSGASTDTQYF; DNA: TGTGCCAGCAGCTCGGGTGCTAGCACAGATACGCAGTATTTT; D: -; size: -; V: TRBV5-5; J: TRBJ2-3
CDR3: CASSAGTGSFETQYF; DNA: TGTGCCAGCTCAGCGGGGACAGGGAGTTTTGAGACCCAGTACTTC; D: TRBD1; size: -; V: TRBV18; J: TRBJ2-5
CDR3: CASRIHRDTIYNEQFF; DNA: TGTGCCAGCAGGATCCACCGGGACACCATTTACAATGAGCAGTTCTTC; D: -; size: once; V: TRBV2; J: TRBJ2-1
CDR3: CAWSRSGRRDTQYF; DNA: TGTGCCTGGAGTCGTAGCGGGAGGAGGGATACGCAGTATTTT; D: TRBD2; size: -; V: TRBV30; J: TRBJ2-3
CDR3: CASSGTLSGTIYF; DNA: TGTGCCAGCTCCGGGACACTGTCAGGGACCATATATTTT; D: -; size: -; V: TRBV6-5; J: TRBJ1-3
CDR3: CATSRGNGELFF; DNA: TGTGCCACCAGCAGAGGTAACGGGGAGCTGTTTTTT; D: -; size: -; V: TRBV15; J: TRBJ2-2
CDR3: CASSYFGDRGDTQYF; DNA: TGCGCCAGCAGCTATTTCGGGGACCGAGGAGATACGCAGTATTTT; D: -; size: -; V: TRBV5-1; J: TRBJ2-3
CDR3: CASSPSGGFGNEQFF; DNA: TGTGCCAGCAGCCCCAGTGGGGGGTTCGGGAATGAGCAGTTCTTC; D: -; size: -; V: TRBV3-1/TRBV3-2; J: TRBJ2-1
CDR3: CASSESGRNGYTF; DNA: TGCGCCAGCAGTGAGTCGGGGCGGAATGGCTACACCTTC; D: -; size: -; V: TRBV10-2; J: TRBJ1-2
CDR3: CASSQESGRGQVLSGANVLTF; DNA: TGCGCCAGCAGCCAAGAAAGTGGGAGGGGGCAGGTTCTCTCTGGGGCCAACGTCCTGACTTTC; D: -; size: -; V: TRBV4-1; J: TRBJ2-6
CDR3: CASSFIRGTQYF; DNA: TGTGCCAGCAGTTTTATAAGGGGTACGCAGTATTTT; D: -; size: -; V: TRBV12-3/TRBV12-4; J: TRBJ2-3
CDR3: CASRMLGQGNEQFF; DNA: TGTGCCAGCAGGATGTTGGGCCAGGGCAATGAGCAGTTCTTC; D: -; size: -; V: TRBV6-5; J: TRBJ2-1
CDR3: CASSQGVGAYHEQYF; DNA: TGTGCCAGCAGCCAAGGAGTAGGCGCCTATCACGAGCAGTACTTC; D: -; size: -; V: TRBV3-1/TRBV3-2; J: TRBJ2-7
CDR3: CASSDGQGSNSPLHF; DNA: TGTGCCAGCAGCGACGGACAGGGTTCGAATTCACCCCTCCACTTT; D: TRBD1; size: -; V: TRBV3-1/TRBV3-2; J: TRBJ1-6
CDR3: CASSESPGLAVQETQYF; DNA: TGCGCCAGCAGTGAGTCGCCGGGACTAGCGGTACAAGAGACCCAGTACTTC; D: TRBD2; size: -; V: TRBV10-1; J: TRBJ2-5
CDR3: CASKNLAATNEQYF; DNA: TGTGCCAGCAAGAACTTAGCGGCAACTAACGAGCAGTACTTC; D: -; size: -; V: TRBV28; J: TRBJ2-7
CDR3: CASRGDFAGELFF; DNA: TGTGCCAGCAGAGGGGATTTTGCCGGGGAGCTGTTTTTT; D: -; size: -; V: TRBV28; J: TRBJ2-2
CDR3: CASSSVDRNTEAFF; DNA: TGTGCCAGCTCATCAGTTGACAGGAACACTGAAGCTTTCTTT; D: -; size: -; V: TRBV18; J: TRBJ1-1
CDR3: CSARNQPQHF; DNA: TGCAGTGCTAGGAATCAGCCCCAGCATTTT; D: -; size: -; V: TRBV20-1; J: TRBJ1-5
CDR3: CASSLWSITGETQYF; DNA: TGTGCCAGCAGTTTATGGTCCATTACCGGGGAGACCCAGTACTTC; D: -; size: -; V: TRBV28; J: TRBJ2-5
CDR3: CASSFSPKRGGDEQYF; DNA: TGCGCCAGCAGCTTTTCCCCTAAACGTGGAGGGGACGAGCAGTACTTC; D: -; size: -; V: TRBV5-1; J: TRBJ2-7